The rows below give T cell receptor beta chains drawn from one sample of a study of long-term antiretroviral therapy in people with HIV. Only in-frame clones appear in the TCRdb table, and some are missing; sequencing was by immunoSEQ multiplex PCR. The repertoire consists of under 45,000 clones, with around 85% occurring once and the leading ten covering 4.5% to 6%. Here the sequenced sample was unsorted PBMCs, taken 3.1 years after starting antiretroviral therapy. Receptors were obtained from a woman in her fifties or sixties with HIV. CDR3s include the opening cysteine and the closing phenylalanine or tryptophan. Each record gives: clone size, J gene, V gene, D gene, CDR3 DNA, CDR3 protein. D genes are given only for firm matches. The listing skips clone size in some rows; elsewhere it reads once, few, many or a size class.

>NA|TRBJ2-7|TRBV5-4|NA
TGTGCCAGCAGCTTGCGACCTGCCTACGAGCAGTACTTC
CASSLRPAYEQYF
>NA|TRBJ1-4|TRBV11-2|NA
TGTGCCAGCAGCCTCCTAGGGGGGACTAATGAAAAACTGTTTTTT
CASSLLGGTNEKLFF
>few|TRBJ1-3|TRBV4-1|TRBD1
TGCGCCAGCAGCACTAGGGGGCCTGGAAACACCATATATTTT
CASSTRGPGNTIYF
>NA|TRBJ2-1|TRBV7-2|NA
TGTGCCAGCAGCTTAGGGCTAGGAGGGCAGTTCTTC
CASSLGLGGQFF
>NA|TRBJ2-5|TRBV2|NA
TGTGCCAGCAGTGTGGGCCCCGAACGGGTGACGGAGACCCAGTACTTC
CASSVGPERVTETQYF
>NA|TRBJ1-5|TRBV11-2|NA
TGTGCCAGCAGCCCCGGGGGCCTTAGCAATCAGCCCCAGCATTTT
CASSPGGLSNQPQHF
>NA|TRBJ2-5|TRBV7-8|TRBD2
TGTGCCAGCAGCTTTGACAGCGGGGGGCCGGAACAAGAGACCCAGTACTTC
CASSFDSGGPEQETQYF
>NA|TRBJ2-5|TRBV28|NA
TGTGCCAGCAGTTTAGCCCGGGTGGGCGAAGAGACCCAGTACTTC
CASSLARVGEETQYF
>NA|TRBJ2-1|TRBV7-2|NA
TGTGCCAGCAGCACCCAGGGCGGGACGGGGTACAATGAGCAGTTCTTC
CASSTQGGTGYNEQFF
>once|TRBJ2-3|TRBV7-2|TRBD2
TGTGCCAGCAGCTTGAACGCGAGGGCCCTAGCGGGGCAGGATACGCAGTATTTT
CASSLNARALAGQDTQYF
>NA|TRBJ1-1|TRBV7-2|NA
TGTGCCAGCAGCCGTGACAGGTTGCGGGGTCGGTACACTGAAGCTTTCTTT
CASSRDRLRGRYTEAFF
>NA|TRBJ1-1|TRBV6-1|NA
TGTGCCAGCAGTGAATACGAGGTGGGCACTGAAGCTTTCTTT
CASSEYEVGTEAFF
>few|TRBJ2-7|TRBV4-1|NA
TGCGCCAGCAGCCAAGACTGGGCAGGGGCGGCCTACGAGCAGTACTTC
CASSQDWAGAAYEQYF
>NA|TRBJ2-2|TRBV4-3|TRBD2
TGCGCCAGCAGCCAAGGGGGGGGACTTCCCGGGGAGCTGTTTTTT
CASSQGGGLPGELFF
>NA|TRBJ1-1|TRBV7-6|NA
TGTGCCAGCAGCTTCCTAGAAGGCACTGAAGCTTTCTTT
CASSFLEGTEAFF
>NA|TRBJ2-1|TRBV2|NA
TGTGCCAGCGCGGTACGGGGCGGGCGAAGCAATGAGCAGTTCTTC
CASAVRGGRSNEQFF
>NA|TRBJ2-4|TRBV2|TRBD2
TGTGCCAGCAGTGAACAGGGAGGGGTCAAAAACATTCAGTACTTC
CASSEQGGVKNIQYF
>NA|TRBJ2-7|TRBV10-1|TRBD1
TGCGCCAGCAGTCCTGGGACAGGGGACTACGAGCAGTACTTC
CASSPGTGDYEQYF
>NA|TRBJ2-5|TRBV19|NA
TGTGCCAGTAGTTCCCGGGAGACCCAGTACTTC
CASSSRETQYF
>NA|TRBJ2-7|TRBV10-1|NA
TGCGCCAGCAGTGGACTCCGGGGTTCCTACGAGCAGTACTTC
CASSGLRGSYEQYF
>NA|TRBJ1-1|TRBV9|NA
TGTGCCAGCAGCTCGGGGGGTACGGGGACTGAAGCTTTCTTT
CASSSGGTGTEAFF
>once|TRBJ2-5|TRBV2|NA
TGTGCCAGTCACAGGTTAATGGAGACCCAGTACTTC
CASHRLMETQYF
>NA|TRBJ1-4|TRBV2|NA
TGTGCCAGCAGACCCCTTCCAACTAATGAAAAACTGTTTTTT
CASRPLPTNEKLFF
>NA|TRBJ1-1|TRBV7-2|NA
TGTGCCAGCAGCTTATCCTACACACGGCCGAACACTGAAGCTTTCTTT
CASSLSYTRPNTEAFF
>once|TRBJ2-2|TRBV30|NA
TGTGCCTGGACCCTTCGGTGGACCGGGGAGCTGTTTTTT
CAWTLRWTGELFF
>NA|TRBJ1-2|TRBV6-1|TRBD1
TGTGCCAGCAGTGAAAATTCAGGGGGCCTTAACTATGGCTACACCTTC
CASSENSGGLNYGYTF
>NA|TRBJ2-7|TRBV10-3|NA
TGTGCCATCAGCGACCCAAGGTTCCCCTACGAGCAGTACTTC
CAISDPRFPYEQYF
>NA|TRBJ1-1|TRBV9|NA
TGTGCCAGCAGCGTAGAAGCGGGGGCGGAGGCTTTCTTT
CASSVEAGAEAFF
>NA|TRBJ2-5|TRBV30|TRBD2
TGTGCCTGGAGCGGGGGACTAGCGCGAGAGACCCAGTACTTC
CAWSGGLARETQYF
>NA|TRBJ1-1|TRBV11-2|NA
TGTGCCAGCAGCCACCGGCGGGGGCAGGGGAACACTGAAGCTTTCTTT
CASSHRRGQGNTEAFF
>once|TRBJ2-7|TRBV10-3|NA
TGTGCCATCGCGAAGGACGGGCAATCCTACGAGCAGTACTTC
CAIAKDGQSYEQYF
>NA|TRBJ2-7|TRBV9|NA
TGTGCCAGCAGCGCCCGGGGTGGAGGGAGGAATGTCTACGACGAGCAGTACTTC
CASSARGGGRNVYDEQYF